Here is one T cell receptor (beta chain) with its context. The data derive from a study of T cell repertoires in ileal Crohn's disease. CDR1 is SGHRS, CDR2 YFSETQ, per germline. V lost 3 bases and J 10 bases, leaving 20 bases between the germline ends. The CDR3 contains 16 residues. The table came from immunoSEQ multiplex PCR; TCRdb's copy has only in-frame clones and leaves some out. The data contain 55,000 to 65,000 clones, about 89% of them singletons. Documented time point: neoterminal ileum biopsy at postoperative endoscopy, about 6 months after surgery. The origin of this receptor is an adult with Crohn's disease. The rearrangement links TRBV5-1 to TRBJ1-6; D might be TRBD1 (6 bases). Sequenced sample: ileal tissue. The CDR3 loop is CASSSAVGGYRSPLHF. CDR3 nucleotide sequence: TGCGCCAGCAGCTCCGCCGTAGGGGGATATCGGTCACCCCTCCACTTT.